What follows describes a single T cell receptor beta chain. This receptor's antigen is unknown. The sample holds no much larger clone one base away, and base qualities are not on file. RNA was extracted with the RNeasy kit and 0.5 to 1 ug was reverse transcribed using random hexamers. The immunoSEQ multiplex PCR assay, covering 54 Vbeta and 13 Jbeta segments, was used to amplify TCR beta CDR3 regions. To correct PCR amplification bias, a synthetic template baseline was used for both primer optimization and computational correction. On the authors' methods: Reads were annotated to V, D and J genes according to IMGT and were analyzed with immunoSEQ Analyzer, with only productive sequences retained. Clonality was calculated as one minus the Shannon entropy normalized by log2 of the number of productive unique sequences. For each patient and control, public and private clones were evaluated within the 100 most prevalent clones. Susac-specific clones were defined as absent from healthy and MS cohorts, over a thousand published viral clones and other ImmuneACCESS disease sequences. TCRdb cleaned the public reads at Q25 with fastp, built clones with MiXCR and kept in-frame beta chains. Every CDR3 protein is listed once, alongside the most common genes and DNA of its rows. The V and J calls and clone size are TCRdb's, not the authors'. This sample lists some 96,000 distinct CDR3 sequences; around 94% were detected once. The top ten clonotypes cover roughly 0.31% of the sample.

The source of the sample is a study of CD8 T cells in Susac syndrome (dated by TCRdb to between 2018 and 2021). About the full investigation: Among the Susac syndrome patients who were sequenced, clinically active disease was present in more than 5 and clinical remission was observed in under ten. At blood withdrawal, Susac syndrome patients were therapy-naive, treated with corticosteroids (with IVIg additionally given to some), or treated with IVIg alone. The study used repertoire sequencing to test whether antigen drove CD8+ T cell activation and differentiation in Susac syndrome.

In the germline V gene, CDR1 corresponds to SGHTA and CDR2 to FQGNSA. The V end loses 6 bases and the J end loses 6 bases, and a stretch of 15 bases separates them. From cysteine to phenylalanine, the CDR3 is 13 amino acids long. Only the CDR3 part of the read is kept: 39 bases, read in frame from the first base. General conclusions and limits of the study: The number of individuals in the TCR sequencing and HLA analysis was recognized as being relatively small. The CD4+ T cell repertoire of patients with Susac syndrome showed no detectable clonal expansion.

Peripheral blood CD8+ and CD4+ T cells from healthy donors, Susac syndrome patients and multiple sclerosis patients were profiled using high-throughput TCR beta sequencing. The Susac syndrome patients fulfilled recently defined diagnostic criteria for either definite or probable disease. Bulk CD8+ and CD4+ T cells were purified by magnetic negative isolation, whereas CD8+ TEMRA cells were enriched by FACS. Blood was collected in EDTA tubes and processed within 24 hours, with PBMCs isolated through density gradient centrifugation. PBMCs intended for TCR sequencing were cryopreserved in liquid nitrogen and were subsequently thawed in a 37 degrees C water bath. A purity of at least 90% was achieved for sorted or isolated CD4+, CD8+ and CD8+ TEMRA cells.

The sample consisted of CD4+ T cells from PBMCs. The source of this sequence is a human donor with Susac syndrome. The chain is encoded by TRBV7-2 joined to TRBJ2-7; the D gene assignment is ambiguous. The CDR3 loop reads CASSFPFSGEQYF. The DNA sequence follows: TGTGCCAGCAGTTTTCCCTTTTCGGGCGAGCAGTACTTC.